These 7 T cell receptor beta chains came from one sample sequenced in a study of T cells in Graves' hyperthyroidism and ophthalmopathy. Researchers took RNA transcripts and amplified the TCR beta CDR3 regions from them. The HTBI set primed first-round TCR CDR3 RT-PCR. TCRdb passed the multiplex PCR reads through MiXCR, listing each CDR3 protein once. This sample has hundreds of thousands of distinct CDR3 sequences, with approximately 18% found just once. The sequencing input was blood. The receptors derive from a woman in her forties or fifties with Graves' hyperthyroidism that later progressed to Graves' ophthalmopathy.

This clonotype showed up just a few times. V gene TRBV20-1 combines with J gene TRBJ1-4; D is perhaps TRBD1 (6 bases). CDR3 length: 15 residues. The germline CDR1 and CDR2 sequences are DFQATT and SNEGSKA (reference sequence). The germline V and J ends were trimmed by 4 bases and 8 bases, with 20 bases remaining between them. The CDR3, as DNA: TGCAGTGCTAATACCGGGACACGGGGAGGAGAAAAACTGTTTTTT. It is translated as CSANTGTRGGEKLFF.

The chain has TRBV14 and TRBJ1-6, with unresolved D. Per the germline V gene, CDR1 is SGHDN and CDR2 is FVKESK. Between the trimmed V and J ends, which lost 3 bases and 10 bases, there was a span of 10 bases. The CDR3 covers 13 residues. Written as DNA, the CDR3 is TGTGCCAGCAGCCAGGTTGAGGGCTCACCCCTCCACTTT. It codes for CASSQVEGSPLHF.

CDR3 bases: TGCGCCAGCAGCTTCAATCGGGGGAACACTGAAGCTTTCTTT. Amino acid sequence: CASSFNRGNTEAFF. This rearrangement joins TRBV5-1 to TRBJ1-1, with D unresolved. Between the trimmed V and J ends, which lost 2 bases and 1 base, there was a span of 9 bases. Germline loops: CDR1 SGHRS, CDR2 YFSETQ. The CDR3 sequence is 14 residues long. Together with reference TRBV5-1 and TRBJ1-1, the CDR3 gives the full variable domain: KAGVTQTPRYLIKTRGQQVTLSCSPISGHRSVSWYQQTPGQGLQFLFEYFSETQRNKGNFPGRFSGRQFSNSRSEMNVSTLELGDSALYLCASSFNRGNTEAFFGQGTRLTVV.

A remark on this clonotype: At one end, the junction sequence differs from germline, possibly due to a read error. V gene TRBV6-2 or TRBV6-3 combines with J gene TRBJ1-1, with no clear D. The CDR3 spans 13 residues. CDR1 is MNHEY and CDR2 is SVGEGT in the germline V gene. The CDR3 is CASSYSGNTEASF. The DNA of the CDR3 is TGTGCCAGCAGTTACTCAGGGAACACTGAAGCTTCCTTT.

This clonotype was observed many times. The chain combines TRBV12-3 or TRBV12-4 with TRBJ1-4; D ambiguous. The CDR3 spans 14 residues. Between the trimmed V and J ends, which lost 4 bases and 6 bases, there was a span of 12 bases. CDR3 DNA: TGTGCCAGCAGTTCACGGGTCCTGTATGAAAAACTGTTTTTT. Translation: CASSSRVLYEKLFF.

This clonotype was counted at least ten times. CDR3 DNA sequence: TGTGCCAGCAAAGGACAGGGCGGCAATCAGCCCCAGCATTTT. Translated: CASKGQGGNQPQHF. The gene calls are TRBV12-3 or TRBV12-4 and TRBJ1-5; 8 bases fit TRBD1. The CDR3 loop spans 14 amino acids. The V and J ends lost 7 bases and 2 bases, in that order; junction bases with no gene match: 4.

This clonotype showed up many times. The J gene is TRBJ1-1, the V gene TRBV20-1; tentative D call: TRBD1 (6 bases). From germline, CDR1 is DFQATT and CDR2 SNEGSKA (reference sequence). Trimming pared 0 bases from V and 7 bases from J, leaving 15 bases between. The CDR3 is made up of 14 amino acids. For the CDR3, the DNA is TGCAGTGCTAGAGATCCGGGGAAGGGGGTTGAAGCTTTCTTT. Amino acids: CSARDPGKGVEAFF.